The rows below give T cell receptor beta chains drawn from one sample of a study of T cells after yellow fever vaccination. MiXCR, run by TCRdb on the 5' RACE reads, gives a single entry per CDR3 protein. Among 500,000 to 650,000 distinct CDR3 sequences listed, around 16% were seen once. Sample: PBMCs, taken less than 6 days after the first yellow fever vaccination. The receptors derive from a man younger than 35 who received the YFV17D yellow fever vaccine. Each CDR3 is given with its conserved first and last residue. A D gene is named only where the DNA matches it firmly. Size is stated for part of the rows, as once, few or many counts, or as a class when the clone is expanded.

TRBV18	TRBJ2-1	-	-	TGTGCCAGCTCACCAACTACAGTAACCTACAATGAGCAGTTCTTC	CASSPTTVTYNEQFF
TRBV9	TRBJ2-3	few	TRBD1	TGTGCCAGCAGCAAAGGGGACAGGGTCACAGATACGCAGTATTTT	CASSKGDRVTDTQYF
TRBV12-3/TRBV12-4	TRBJ2-7	-	TRBD1	TGTGCCAGCACCTTCGGGACAGGGGTATACGAGCAGTACTTC	CASTFGTGVYEQYF
TRBV5-6	TRBJ1-3	-	-	TGTGCCAGCAGCTTAACAGCTGGAAACACCATATATTTT	CASSLTAGNTIYF
TRBV20-1	TRBJ2-7	-	-	TGCAGTGCTAGAGGACGTCAGGGGGGGAAGCAGTACTTC	CSARGRQGGKQYF
TRBV12-3/TRBV12-4	TRBJ2-7	-	-	TGTGCCAGCAGCGTTGGGGCAGGGGTATACTACGAGCAGTACTTC	CASSVGAGVYYEQYF
TRBV18	TRBJ1-3	-	-	TGTGCCAGCTCACCACGGCCCGACAGCTCTGGAAACACCATATATTTT	CASSPRPDSSGNTIYF
TRBV6-1	TRBJ1-6	few	-	TGTGCCAGCAAGAGCAGGAGCTATAATTCACCCCTCCACTTT	CASKSRSYNSPLHF
TRBV20-1	TRBJ2-7	few	-	TGCAGTGCCCAAATACAGGAAGAGGAGCAGTACTTC	CSAQIQEEEQYF
TRBV10-3	TRBJ1-3	few	-	TGTGCCATCAGTGACCCGAACAGGCCCTACGCCGGAAACACCATATATTTT	CAISDPNRPYAGNTIYF
TRBV6-2/TRBV6-3	TRBJ1-5	few	-	TGTGCCAGCAGCCTGACACCGCGGACACGAAATCAGCCCCAGCATTTT	CASSLTPRTRNQPQHF
TRBV2	TRBJ2-7	-	TRBD1	TGTGCCAGCAGAAACCTTGGGACAGGGGGCCTCTACGAGCAGTACTTC	CASRNLGTGGLYEQYF
TRBV2	TRBJ2-1	-	-	TGTGCCAGCAGTCTCAATCAGGGGGGCAATGAGCAGTTCTTC	CASSLNQGGNEQFF
TRBV5-5	TRBJ1-5	-	-	TGTGCCAGCAGCTTGTTTGGAGTTACGCAGCCCCAGCATTTT	CASSLFGVTQPQHF
TRBV10-3	TRBJ1-5	once	-	TGTGCCATCAGTGAGGGGGCGAGCAATCAGCCCCAGCATTTT	CAISEGASNQPQHF
TRBV20-1	TRBJ2-3	-	-	TGCAGTGCTAGTCGCAGGGGCCCTCTTTCTAGCACAGATACGCAGTATTTT	CSASRRGPLSSTDTQYF
TRBV19	TRBJ1-2	once	-	TGTGCCAGTAGGAGGCCGGCTAGCTATGGCTACACCTTC	CASRRPASYGYTF
TRBV30	TRBJ1-1	few	-	TGTGCCTGGAGTGTTGATGAAAACACTGAAGCTTTCTTT	CAWSVDENTEAFF
TRBV29-1	TRBJ2-1	-	-	TGCAGCGTTGGTGGGGCATCCTACAATGAGCAGTTCTTC	CSVGGASYNEQFF
TRBV24-1	TRBJ2-6	few	-	TGTGCCACCAGTGATTCGGGCTCTGGGGCCAACGTCCTGACTTTC	CATSDSGSGANVLTF
TRBV28	TRBJ2-5	few	-	TGTGCCAGCAGTTTGCCGTGGGGTTCGTCGGAGACCCAGTACTTC	CASSLPWGSSETQYF
TRBV9	TRBJ2-1	-	-	TGTGCCAGCAGCGTAGAGGGTCAGGGGGGCAATGAGCAGTTCTTC	CASSVEGQGGNEQFF
TRBV30	TRBJ1-1	-	-	TGTGCCTGGAGCTCGGGACACAACACTGAAGCTTTCTTT	CAWSSGHNTEAFF
TRBV7-9	TRBJ2-5	few	-	TGTGCCAGCAGCTTAGTGGGACAATTCCAAGAGACCCAGTACTTC	CASSLVGQFQETQYF
TRBV7-9	TRBJ2-7	-	-	TGTGCCAGCAGCATTTCTGTTTACGAGCAGTACTTC	CASSISVYEQYF
TRBV11-2	TRBJ1-2	-	-	TGTGCCAGCAGCCCAGGGGCCAGGGCACATGGCTACACCTTC	CASSPGARAHGYTF
TRBV5-1	TRBJ1-1	few	TRBD1	TGCGCCAGCAGCCCAACCATAGGACAGGGGAACACTGAAGCTTTCTTT	CASSPTIGQGNTEAFF
TRBV10-2	TRBJ1-5	-	-	TGCGCCAGCAGTGAGTCGAACGGGGGGCGGCAGCCCCAGCATTTT	CASSESNGGRQPQHF
TRBV7-2	TRBJ2-2	-	-	TGTGCCAGCAGCTTAGACGAACCCGGGGAGCTGTTTTTT	CASSLDEPGELFF
TRBV20-1	TRBJ2-3	-	-	TGCAGCGCTTCGGAGGGGGCTAGCACAGATACGCAGTATTTT	CSASEGASTDTQYF
TRBV7-6	TRBJ2-2	few	-	TGTGCCAGCAGCTTAGGAGCGAGCGGGGAGCTGTTTTTT	CASSLGASGELFF
TRBV9	TRBJ1-1	-	-	TGTGCCAGCAGCGTAGCTCAACAGAACACTGAAGCTTTCTTT	CASSVAQQNTEAFF
TRBV6-5	TRBJ2-4	-	-	TGTGCCAGCAGTCACGCCAACAGGGCCCTAGCCAAAAACATTCAGTACTTC	CASSHANRALAKNIQYF
TRBV19	TRBJ1-1	few	-	TGTGCCAGTACCGAACGCTCACGGGCTGAAGCTTTCTTT	CASTERSRAEAFF
TRBV18	TRBJ2-5	-	-	TGTGCCAGCTCACCATACGGGGAGACCCAGTACTTC	CASSPYGETQYF
TRBV7-9	TRBJ2-2	-	-	TGTGCCAGCAGCTCTCCCGGGACTGGCACCGGGGAGCTGTTTTTT	CASSSPGTGTGELFF
TRBV10-3	TRBJ2-5	-	TRBD2	TGTGCCATCAACGGGGGAGGGGAGACCCAGTACTTC	CAINGGGETQYF
TRBV5-1	TRBJ2-7	few	-	TGCGCCAGCAGCTTGGGAAGCGTCAACGAGCAGTACTTC	CASSLGSVNEQYF
TRBV5-8	TRBJ1-5	few	TRBD1	TGTGCCAGCAGGGAATACAGGGGTGGCAATCAGCCCCAGCATTTT	CASREYRGGNQPQHF
TRBV5-6	TRBJ2-3	many	TRBD1	TGTGCCAGCAGCTACACGGGACAGGTAGGAGATACGCAGTATTTT	CASSYTGQVGDTQYF